Listed here is a single T cell receptor beta chain. Data came from immunoSEQ multiplex PCR; TCRdb stores just in-frame clones and leaves some out. The table records about 160,000 clones, approximately 90% of them present only once. This entry belongs to a study of blood T cell repertoires in COVID-19. Trimming stripped 5 bases from V and 6 bases from J, with 5 bases between. Germline-derived CDR1 and CDR2 are SEHNR and FQNEAQ (reference sequence). The CDR3 is 12 amino acids. V and J are TRBV7-9 and TRBJ1-6; no firm D call. The TCR comes from a woman in her 70s with COVID-19, enrolled during active disease. Source material: peripheral blood. The DNA of the CDR3 is TGTGCCAGCAGCGTCGGTAATTCACCCCTCCACTTT. Residues: CASSVGNSPLHF.